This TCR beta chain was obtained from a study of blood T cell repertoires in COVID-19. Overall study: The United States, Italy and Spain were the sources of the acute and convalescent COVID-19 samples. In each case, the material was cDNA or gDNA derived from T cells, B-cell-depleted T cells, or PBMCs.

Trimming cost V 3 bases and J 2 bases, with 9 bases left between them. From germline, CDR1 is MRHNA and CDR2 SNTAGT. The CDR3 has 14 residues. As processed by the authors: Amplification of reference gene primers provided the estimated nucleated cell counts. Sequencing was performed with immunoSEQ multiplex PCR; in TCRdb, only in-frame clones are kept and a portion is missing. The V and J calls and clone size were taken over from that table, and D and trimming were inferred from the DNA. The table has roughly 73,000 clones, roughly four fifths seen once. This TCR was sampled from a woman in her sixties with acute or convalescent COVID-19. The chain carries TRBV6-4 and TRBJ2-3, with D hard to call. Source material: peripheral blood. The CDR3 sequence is CASSEFLYTDTQYF. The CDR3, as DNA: TGTGCCAGCAGTGAATTCCTATACACAGATACGCAGTATTTT.